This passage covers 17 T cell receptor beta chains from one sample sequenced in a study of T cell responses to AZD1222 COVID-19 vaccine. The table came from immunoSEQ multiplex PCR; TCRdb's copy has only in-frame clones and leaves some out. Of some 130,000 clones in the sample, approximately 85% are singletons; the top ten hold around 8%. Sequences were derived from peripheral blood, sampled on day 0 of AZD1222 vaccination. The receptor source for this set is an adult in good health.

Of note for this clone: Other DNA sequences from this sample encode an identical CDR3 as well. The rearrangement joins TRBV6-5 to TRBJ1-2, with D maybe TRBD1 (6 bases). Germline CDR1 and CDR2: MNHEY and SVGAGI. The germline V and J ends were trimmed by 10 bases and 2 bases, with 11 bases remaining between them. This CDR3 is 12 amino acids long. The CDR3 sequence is CATRTGNYGYTF. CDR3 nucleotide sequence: TGTGCCACGCGTACAGGGAACTATGGCTACACCTTC.

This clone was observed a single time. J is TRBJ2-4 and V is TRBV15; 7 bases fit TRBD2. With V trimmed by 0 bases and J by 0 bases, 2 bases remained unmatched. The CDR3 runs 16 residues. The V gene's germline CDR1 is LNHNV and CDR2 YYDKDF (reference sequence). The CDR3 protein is CATSREWGGAKNIQYF. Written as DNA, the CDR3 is TGTGCCACCAGCAGAGAATGGGGGGGAGCCAAAAACATTCAGTACTTC.

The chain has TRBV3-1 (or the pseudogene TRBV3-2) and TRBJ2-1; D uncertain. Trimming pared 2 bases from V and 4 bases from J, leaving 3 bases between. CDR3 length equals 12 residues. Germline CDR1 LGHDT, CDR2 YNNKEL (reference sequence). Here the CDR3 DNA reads TGTGCCAGCAGCCAAACATACAATGAGCAGTTCTTC. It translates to CASSQTYNEQFF.

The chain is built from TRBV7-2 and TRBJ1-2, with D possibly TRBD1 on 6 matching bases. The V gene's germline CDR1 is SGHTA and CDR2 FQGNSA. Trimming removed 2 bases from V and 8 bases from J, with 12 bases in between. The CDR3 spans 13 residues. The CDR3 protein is CASSLSRGGGYTF. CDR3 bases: TGTGCCAGCAGCTTATCCAGGGGAGGCGGCTACACCTTC.

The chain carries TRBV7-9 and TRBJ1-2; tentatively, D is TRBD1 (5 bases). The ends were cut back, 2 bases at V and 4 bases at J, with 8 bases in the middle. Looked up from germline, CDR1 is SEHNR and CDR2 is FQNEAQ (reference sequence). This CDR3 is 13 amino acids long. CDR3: CASSLLGGYGYTF. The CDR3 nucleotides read TGTGCCAGCAGCTTACTGGGGGGCTATGGCTACACCTTC. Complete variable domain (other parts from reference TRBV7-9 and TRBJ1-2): DTGVSQNPRHKITKRGQNVTFRCDPISEHNRLYWYRQTLGQGPEFLTYFQNEAQLEKSRLLSDRFSAERPKGSFSTLEIQRTEQGDSAMYLCASSLLGGYGYTFGSGTRLTVV.

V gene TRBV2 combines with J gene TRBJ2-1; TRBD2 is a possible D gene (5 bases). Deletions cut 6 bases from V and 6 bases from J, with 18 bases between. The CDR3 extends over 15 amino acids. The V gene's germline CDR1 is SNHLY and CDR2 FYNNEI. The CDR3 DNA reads TGTGCCAGCAGCCCGGCCGCCTCGGGAAGCAATGAGCAGTTCTTC. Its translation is CASSPAASGSNEQFF.

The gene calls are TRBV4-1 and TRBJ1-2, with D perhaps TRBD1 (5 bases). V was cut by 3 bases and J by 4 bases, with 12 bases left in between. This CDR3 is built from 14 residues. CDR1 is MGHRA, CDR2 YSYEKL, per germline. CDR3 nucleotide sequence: TGCGCCAGCAGCCAGGGGCGGGGCGTCTATGGCTACACCTTC. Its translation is CASSQGRGVYGYTF.

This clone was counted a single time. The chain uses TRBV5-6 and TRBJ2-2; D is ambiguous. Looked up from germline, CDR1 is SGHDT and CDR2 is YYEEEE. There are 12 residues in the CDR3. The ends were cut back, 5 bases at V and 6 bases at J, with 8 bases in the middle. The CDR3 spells CASSSIPGELFF. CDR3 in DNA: TGTGCCAGCAGTTCGATTCCCGGGGAGCTGTTTTTT.

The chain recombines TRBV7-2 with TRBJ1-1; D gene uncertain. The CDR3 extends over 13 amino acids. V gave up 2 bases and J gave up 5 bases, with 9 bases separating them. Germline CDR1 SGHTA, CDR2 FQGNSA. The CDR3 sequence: CASSLTVGTEAFF. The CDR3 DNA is TGTGCCAGCAGCTTAACCGTCGGGACTGAAGCTTTCTTT.

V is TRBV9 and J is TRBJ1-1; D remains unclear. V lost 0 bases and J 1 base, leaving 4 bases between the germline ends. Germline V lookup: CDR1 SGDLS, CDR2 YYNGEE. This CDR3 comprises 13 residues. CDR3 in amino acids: CASSVEGNTEAFF. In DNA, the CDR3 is TGTGCCAGCAGCGTAGAAGGGAACACTGAAGCTTTCTTT. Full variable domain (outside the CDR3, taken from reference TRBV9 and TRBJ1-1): DSGVTQTPKHLITATGQRVTLRCSPRSGDLSVYWYQQSLDQGLQFLIQYYNGEERAKGNILERFSAQQFPDLHSELNLSSLELGDSALYFCASSVEGNTEAFFGQGTRLTVV.

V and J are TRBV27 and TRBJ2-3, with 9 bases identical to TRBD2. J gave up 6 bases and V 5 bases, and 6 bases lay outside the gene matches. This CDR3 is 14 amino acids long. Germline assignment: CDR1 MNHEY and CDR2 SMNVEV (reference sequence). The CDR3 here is CASSPGLAGDTQYF. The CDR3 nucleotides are TGTGCCAGCAGTCCGGGACTAGCAGGCGATACGCAGTATTTT.

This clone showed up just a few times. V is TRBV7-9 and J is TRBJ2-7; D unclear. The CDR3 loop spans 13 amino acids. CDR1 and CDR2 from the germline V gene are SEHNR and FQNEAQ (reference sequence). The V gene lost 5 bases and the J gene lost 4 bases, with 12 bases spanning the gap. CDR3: CASSTQVRYEQYF. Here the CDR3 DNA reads TGTGCCAGCAGCACGCAAGTCCGTTACGAGCAGTACTTC. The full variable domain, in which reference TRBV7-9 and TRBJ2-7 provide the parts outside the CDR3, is DTGVSQNPRHKITKRGQNVTFRCDPISEHNRLYWYRQTLGQGPEFLTYFQNEAQLEKSRLLSDRFSAERPKGSFSTLEIQRTEQGDSAMYLCASSTQVRYEQYFGPGTRLTVT.

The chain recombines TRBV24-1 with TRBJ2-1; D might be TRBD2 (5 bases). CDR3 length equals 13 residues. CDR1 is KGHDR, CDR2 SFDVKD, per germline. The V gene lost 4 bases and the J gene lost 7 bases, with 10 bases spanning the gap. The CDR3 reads CATSDPLANEQFF. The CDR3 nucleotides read TGTGCCACCAGTGACCCCTTAGCGAATGAGCAGTTCTTC.

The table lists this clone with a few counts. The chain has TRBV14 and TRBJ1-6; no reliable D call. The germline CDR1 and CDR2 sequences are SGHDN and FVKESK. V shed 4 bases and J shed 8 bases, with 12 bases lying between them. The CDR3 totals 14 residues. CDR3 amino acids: CASSPLGQDSPLHF. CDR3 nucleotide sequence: TGTGCCAGCAGCCCCCTAGGCCAGGATTCACCCCTCCACTTT.

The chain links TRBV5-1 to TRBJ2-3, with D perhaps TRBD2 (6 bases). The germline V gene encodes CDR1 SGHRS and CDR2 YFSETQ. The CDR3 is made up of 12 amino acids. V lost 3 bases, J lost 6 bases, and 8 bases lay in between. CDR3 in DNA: TGCGCCAGCAGCTCGGAGGGGGATACGCAGTATTTT. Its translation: CASSSEGDTQYF.

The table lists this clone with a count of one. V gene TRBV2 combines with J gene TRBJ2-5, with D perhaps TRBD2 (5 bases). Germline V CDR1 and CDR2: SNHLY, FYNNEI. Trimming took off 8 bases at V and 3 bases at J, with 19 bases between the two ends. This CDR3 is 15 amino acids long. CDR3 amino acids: CASRQERLGEETQYF. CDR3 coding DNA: TGTGCCAGCCGCCAAGAGCGACTGGGAGAAGAGACCCAGTACTTC.

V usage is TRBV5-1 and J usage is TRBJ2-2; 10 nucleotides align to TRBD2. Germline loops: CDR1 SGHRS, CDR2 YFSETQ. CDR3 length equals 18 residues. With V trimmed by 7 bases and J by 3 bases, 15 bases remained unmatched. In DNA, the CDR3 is TGCGCCAGCCGATTAGGACTAGCGGCGTTTGCCGACACCGGGGAGCTGTTTTTT. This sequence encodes CASRLGLAAFADTGELFF.